These 17 T cell receptor beta chains were all obtained from the same sample, sequenced in a study of T cells in Graves' hyperthyroidism and ophthalmopathy (dated by TCRdb to the late 2010s). Receptor amplification or capture employed multiplex PCR. The instrument given in TCRdb is Illumina HiSeq 2000. The TCR beta CDR3 regions were amplified from RNA transcripts. A first-round RT-PCR of the TCR CDR3 used the HTBI primer set with the Qiagen OneStep RT-PCR kit. TCRdb handled the public reads itself, with Q25 trimming in fastp and clone calling in MiXCR, and kept productive beta chains. Rows matching on CDR3 protein sequence are summarized as one entry with the most common DNA and genes. The sample contains hundreds of thousands of distinct CDR3 sequences, 12% to 15% of them found a single time. The ten largest make up more than 8.5% of the sample. Sequenced material: blood. Source of these receptors: a woman under 30 with Graves' hyperthyroidism.

This chain connects TRBV6-1 to TRBJ2-5; 8 nucleotides line up with TRBD2. V lost 6 bases, J lost 5 bases, and 14 bases stayed unmatched. Germline assignment: CDR1 MNHNS and CDR2 SASEGT. CDR3 length: 16 amino acids. CDR3 nucleotides: TGTGCCAGCAGCCAATCCGGGACTAGGGGGGGGGAGACCCAGTACTTC. It encodes CASSQSGTRGGETQYF.

This clonotype has only a few counts. The V gene is TRBV4-3, the J gene TRBJ2-1; D possibly uses TRBD1 or TRBD2 (5 bases each). Germline values: CDR1 LGHNA, CDR2 YSLEER. The CDR3 sequence is 15 residues long. Trimming removed 5 bases from V and 4 bases from J, with 15 bases in between. As DNA, the CDR3 is TGCGCCAGCAGCGCCGGTGGGACGACATACAATGAGCAGTTCTTC. It encodes CASSAGGTTYNEQFF.

The gene calls are TRBV7-9 and TRBJ1-4; a possible D gene is TRBD1 (5 bases). The CDR3 spans 15 residues. In germline, CDR1 is SEHNR, CDR2 FQNEAQ (reference sequence). V was trimmed by 7 bases and J by 5 bases, leaving 17 bases between them. The CDR3 here is CASTRTGRVNEKLFF. The CDR3 region has the DNA TGTGCCAGCACCCGAACAGGCAGGGTCAATGAAAAACTGTTTTTT.

The table lists this clonotype with many counts. The J gene is TRBJ2-1, the V gene TRBV10-1, with TRBD2 identical over 14 bases. Trimming took 4 bases from V and 5 from J; bases not matched to a gene: 7. The CDR3 runs to 17 residues. The V gene's germline CDR1 is WNHNN and CDR2 SYGVQD (reference sequence). CDR3 residues: CASSGGPGLAGDNEQFF. The CDR3 DNA reads TGCGCCAGCAGTGGGGGGCCGGGACTAGCGGGGGACAATGAGCAGTTCTTC.

This clonotype was seen a handful of times. V usage is TRBV11-3 and J usage is TRBJ2-2, with D unclear. The length of the CDR3 is 15 residues. Germline V gives CDR1 SGHNT, CDR2 YENEEA. With 1 base removed from V and 0 bases from J, the gap between germline ends came to 6 bases. CDR3 loop: CASSLGEANTGELFF. CDR3 DNA sequence: TGTGCCAGCAGCTTAGGAGAGGCGAACACCGGGGAGCTGTTTTTT.

This chain links TRBV7-9 with TRBJ2-3; D may be TRBD1 (5 bases). Trimming left V 6 bases short and J 0 bases short, with 16 bases between. This CDR3 spans 16 amino acids. The germline V gene encodes CDR1 SEHNR and CDR2 FQNEAQ (reference sequence). In DNA, the CDR3 is TGTGCCAGCAGACTAAAGGCCCAGGGCAGCACAGATACGCAGTATTTT. It codes for CASRLKAQGSTDTQYF.

CDR3 nucleotides: TGTGCCAGCAGCTTAATCGCCGGCTCTGGAAACACCATATATTTT. It codes for CASSLIAGSGNTIYF. The V gene is TRBV13, the J gene TRBJ1-3, with D unresolved. The V gene lost 2 bases and the J gene lost 0 bases, with 8 bases spanning the gap. The germline V gene encodes CDR1 PRHDT and CDR2 FYEKMQ (reference sequence). The CDR3 contains 15 residues.

This chain joins TRBV7-9 and TRBJ2-7; D may match TRBD1 or TRBD2 (7 bases each). The CDR3 contains 17 residues. Germline V gene lookup returns CDR1 SEHNR and CDR2 FQNEAQ (reference sequence). The V gene lost 4 bases and the J gene lost 2 bases, with 21 bases spanning the gap. CDR3 bases: TGTGCCAGCAGCTCAAAGGGGGGGGGACAGCGACCCTACGAGCAGTACTTC. This codes for CASSSKGGGQRPYEQYF.

In nucleotides, the CDR3 is TGCAGTGCGCCATCTAGCGGGAAAAGGGGCGAGCAGTACTTC. Encoded protein: CSAPSSGKRGEQYF. V usage is TRBV20-1 and J usage is TRBJ2-7; 9 bases agree with TRBD2. CDR1 DFQATT and CDR2 SNEGSKA come from the germline V gene (reference sequence). Trimming removed 6 bases from V and 6 bases from J; junction bases left unmatched: 12. The CDR3 consists of 14 residues.

This clonotype was seen ten or more times. The chain has TRBV30 and TRBJ1-5; D perhaps matches TRBD1 (5 bases). Deletions cut 2 bases from V and 5 bases from J, with 10 bases between. The length of the CDR3 is 13 residues. Germline-derived CDR1 and CDR2 are GTSNPN and SVGIG (reference sequence). CDR3 region: CAWSMGEHQPQHF. The CDR3 nucleotides are TGTGCCTGGAGTATGGGGGAACATCAGCCCCAGCATTTT.

The CDR3 nucleotides read TGTGCCAGCTCACCAGATAGGGGGCCTACAGATACGCAGTATTTT. This gives the protein CASSPDRGPTDTQYF. V gene TRBV18 combines with J gene TRBJ2-3; the match to TRBD1 covers 7 bases. The germline V gene encodes CDR1 KGHSH and CDR2 LQKENI. Germline trimming cut 2 bases from V and 3 bases from J; bases unmatched to any gene: 5. The CDR3 runs to 15 residues.

This clonotype was seen more than once but under ten times. The J gene is TRBJ2-3, the V gene TRBV28, with a tentative D call TRBD2 (5 bases). Trimming removed 6 bases at V and 2 bases at J, with 12 bases between. This CDR3 is built from 14 residues. Germline-derived CDR1 and CDR2 are MDHEN and SYDVKM. The CDR3: CASSLPGNTDTQYF. In DNA form, the CDR3 reads TGTGCCAGCAGCCTCCCCGGGAACACAGATACGCAGTATTTT.

With regard to this clonotype: One base away lies a much larger clone, so this may be a sequencing read error. This chain joins TRBV4-1 and TRBJ1-5; D ambiguous. This CDR3 spans 14 amino acids. Germline values: CDR1 MGHRA, CDR2 YSYEKL. The ends were cut back, 4 bases at V and 5 bases at J, with 12 bases in the middle. As DNA, the CDR3 is TGCGCCAGCAGCCCAGCCGTTCGCGATCAGCCCCAGCATTTT. Residues: CASSPAVRDQPQHF.

This clonotype was seen only a few times. The genes are TRBV11-2 and TRBJ2-1, with D perhaps TRBD1 (6 bases). Germline V gene sequence: CDR1 SGHAT, CDR2 FQNNGV. This CDR3 has 11 residues. Trimming took 5 bases from V and 13 from J, leaving 12 bases between them. CDR3 residues: CASSPEGEQFF. In DNA, the CDR3 is TGTGCCAGCAGCCCCGAGGGGGAACAGTTCTTC. The full variable domain, with the rest looked up from reference TRBV11-2 and TRBJ2-1, is EAGVAQSPRYKIIEKRQSVAFWCNPISGHATLYWYQQILGQGPKLLIQFQNNGVVDDSQLPKDRFSAERLKGVDSTLKIQPAKLEDSAVYLCASSPEGEQFFGPGTRLTVL.

In its sample, this clonotype was seen a few times. The J gene is TRBJ2-1, the V gene TRBV14; 10 nucleotides line up with TRBD2. The J call may not be correct, given that the DNA end is closer to TRBJ2-7. The CDR3 totals 14 residues. Germline CDR1 SGHDN, CDR2 FVKESK. This CDR3 is CASASGRAFNEQYF. The CDR3 bases are TGTGCCAGCGCAAGCGGGAGGGCCTTCAATGAGCAGTACTTC.

This clonotype has at least ten counts. The gene calls are TRBV6-6 and TRBJ2-1, with D unclear. This CDR3 contains 13 residues. Trimming left V 2 bases short and J 4 bases short, with 6 bases between. CDR1 is MNHNY and CDR2 is SVGAGI in the germline V gene (reference sequence). As DNA, the CDR3 is TGTGCCAGCAGTTACCGAAAATACAATGAGCAGTTCTTC. Amino acid sequence: CASSYRKYNEQFF.

This sequence joins TRBV20-1 and TRBJ2-1; maybe TRBD2 (6 bases). The V end lost 5 bases, the J end lost 3 bases, and 20 bases lay between the germline ends. CDR1 and CDR2 (germline): DFQATT, SNEGSKA (reference sequence). The CDR3 spans 16 residues. CDR3: CSAAPSDHINYNEQFF. The CDR3 DNA is TGCAGTGCTGCGCCTAGCGACCACATTAACTACAATGAGCAGTTCTTC.